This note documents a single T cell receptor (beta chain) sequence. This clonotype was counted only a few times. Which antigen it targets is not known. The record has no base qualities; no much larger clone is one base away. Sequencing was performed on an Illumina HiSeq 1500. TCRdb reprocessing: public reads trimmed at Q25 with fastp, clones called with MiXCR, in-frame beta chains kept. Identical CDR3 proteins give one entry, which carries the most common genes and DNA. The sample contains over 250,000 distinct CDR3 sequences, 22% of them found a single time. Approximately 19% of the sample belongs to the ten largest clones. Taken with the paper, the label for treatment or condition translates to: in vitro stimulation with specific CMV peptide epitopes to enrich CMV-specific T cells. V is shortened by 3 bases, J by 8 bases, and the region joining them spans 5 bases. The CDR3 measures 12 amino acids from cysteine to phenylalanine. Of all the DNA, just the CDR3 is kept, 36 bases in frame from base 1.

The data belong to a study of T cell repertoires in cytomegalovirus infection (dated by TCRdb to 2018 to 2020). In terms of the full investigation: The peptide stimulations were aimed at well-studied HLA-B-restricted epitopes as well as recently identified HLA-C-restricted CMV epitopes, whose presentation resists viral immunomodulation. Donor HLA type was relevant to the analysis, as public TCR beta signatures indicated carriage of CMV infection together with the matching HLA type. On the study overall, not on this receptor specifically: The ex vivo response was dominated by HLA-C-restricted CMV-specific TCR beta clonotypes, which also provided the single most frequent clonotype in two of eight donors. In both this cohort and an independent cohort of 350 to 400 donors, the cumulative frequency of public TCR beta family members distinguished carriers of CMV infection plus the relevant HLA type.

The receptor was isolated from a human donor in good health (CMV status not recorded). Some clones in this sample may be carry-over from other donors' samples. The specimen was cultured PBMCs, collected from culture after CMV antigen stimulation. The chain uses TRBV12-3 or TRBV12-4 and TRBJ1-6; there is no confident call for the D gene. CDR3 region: CASSFLDSPLHF. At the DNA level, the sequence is TGTGCCAGCAGTTTCTTAGATTCACCCCTCCACTTT.